Listed below are T cell receptor beta chains from one sample, sequenced in a study of T cell responses to AZD1222 COVID-19 vaccine. Measured with immunoSEQ multiplex PCR; TCRdb has only the in-frame clones, and not every one. The repertoire consists of under 150,000 clones, with 75% to 95% occurring once and the leading ten covering about 3%. The source was peripheral blood, collected on day 0 of MenACWY control vaccination. The source is an adult in good health. Both conserved end residues are part of each CDR3. The D gene is left open where the match is weak. Size tells how often a clone was seen (once, few, many) or the class of an expanded clone, and some rows leave it out.

TRBV30	-	TRBJ1-6	TRBD1	TGTGCCTGGAGCCCCGGCTTGGGACAGGGATCCTCACCCCTCCACTTT	CAWSPGLGQGSSPLHF
TRBV7-9	-	TRBJ2-1	-	TGTGCCAGCAGTGGTAGCGGCAATGAGCAGTTCTTC	CASSGSGNEQFF
TRBV11-2	-	TRBJ2-7	-	TGTGCCAGCAGCCCCAGCCCTCATTACGAGCAGTACTTC	CASSPSPHYEQYF
TRBV24-1	-	TRBJ2-1	-	TGTGCCACCAGTGGCCCGGGACCGAGGGCCAATGAGCAGTTCTTC	CATSGPGPRANEQFF
TRBV20-1	-	TRBJ1-1	-	TGCAGTGCTAGTACCGGGGGGGGCGTGGAGGAAGCTTTCTTT	CSASTGGGVEEAFF
TRBV6-6	once	TRBJ1-5	TRBD1	TGTGCCAGCAGTCCGGGACAGGGGGATTATCAGCCCCAGCATTTT	CASSPGQGDYQPQHF
TRBV6-2/TRBV6-3	-	TRBJ1-2	-	TGTGCCAGCAGTTTATCGCAGGGAGATGGCTACACCTTC	CASSLSQGDGYTF
TRBV19	-	TRBJ2-6	-	TGTGCCAGTAGTCCAGGGGGGGCGCTGACTAGTGGGGCCAACGTCCTGACTTTC	CASSPGGALTSGANVLTF
TRBV2	-	TRBJ1-2	-	TGTGCCAGCAGCCGGGACGGGGGTACCAACTATGGCTACACCTTC	CASSRDGGTNYGYTF
TRBV7-9	-	TRBJ2-5	-	TGTGCCAGCAGCTTAGGATCCAAAGAGACCCAGTACTTC	CASSLGSKETQYF
TRBV10-3	-	TRBJ2-1	TRBD2	TGTGCCATCAGTGTAAATAGCGGGGGGTCCTACAATGAGCAGTTCTTC	CAISVNSGGSYNEQFF
TRBV11-2	-	TRBJ1-1	-	TGTGCCAGCAGCTTAGACGGGGAGGCAGCTTTCTTT	CASSLDGEAAFF
TRBV13	-	TRBJ2-1	-	TGTGCCAGCAGCTTAGTTTCCAGCGGGCCGATCAATGAGCAGTTCTTC	CASSLVSSGPINEQFF
TRBV5-1	-	TRBJ2-7	TRBD1	TGCGCCAGCAGCTTGGACAGGGGTTACGAGCAGTACTTC	CASSLDRGYEQYF
TRBV6-5	-	TRBJ2-2	-	TGTGCCAGCATGGCGGGAACGAACACCGGGGAGCTGTTTTTT	CASMAGTNTGELFF
TRBV19	-	TRBJ1-1	-	TGTGCCAGTAGCTCGGCGGGGGCGGGCAGCACTGAAGCTTTCTTT	CASSSAGAGSTEAFF
TRBV30	-	TRBJ1-1	TRBD1	TGTGCCGGGAGGACAGGGTTAACTGAAGCTTTCTTT	CAGRTGLTEAFF
TRBV27	-	TRBJ1-1	TRBD1	TGTGCCAGCAGCCAAAGACAGGGAGTAAGGGCTTTCTTT	CASSQRQGVRAFF
TRBV6-5	-	TRBJ2-2	-	TGTGCCAGCAGTTCCCTAAACCCTAACACCGGGGAGCTGTTTTTT	CASSSLNPNTGELFF
TRBV28	-	TRBJ1-1	-	TGTGCCAGCAGTTTATTCCCGCGACAAGCTTTCTTT	CASSLFPRQAFF
TRBV18	-	TRBJ1-5	-	TGTGCCAGCTCACCCTTTTTCGATCAGCCCCAGCATTTT	CASSPFFDQPQHF
TRBV7-3	-	TRBJ2-3	-	TGTGCCAGCAGCCTAGCCCGCGGCAGCACAGATACGCAGTATTTT	CASSLARGSTDTQYF
TRBV25-1	-	TRBJ2-7	-	TGTGCCAGCAGTGAATCAGTGCCCCGCTACGAGCAGTACTTC	CASSESVPRYEQYF
TRBV28	-	TRBJ2-7	-	TGTGCCAGCAGTTTCCGAGGGCCCATCGACGAGCAGTACTTC	CASSFRGPIDEQYF
TRBV7-3	-	TRBJ1-1	-	TGTGCCAGCAGCCGCTTGGGGGAGGGGACTGAAGCTTTCTTT	CASSRLGEGTEAFF
TRBV10-1	-	TRBJ1-6	-	TGCGCCAGCAGTGAACAATCCCGGGACGGCTATAATTCACCCCTCCACTTT	CASSEQSRDGYNSPLHF
TRBV5-1	-	TRBJ2-2	-	TGCGCCAGCAGGGAGGGGAACACCGGGGAGCTGTTTTTT	CASREGNTGELFF
TRBV27	-	TRBJ2-7	-	TGTGCCAGCAGTTTAGGACCCGCTCGCCACGAGCAGTACTTC	CASSLGPARHEQYF
TRBV7-9	-	TRBJ1-1	-	TGTGCCAGCAGCTTTTGGTTGGTAAGGTCTGACACTGAAGCTTTCTTT	CASSFWLVRSDTEAFF